Shown below are 31 T cell receptor beta chains from a single sample sequenced in a study of response to subunit inactivated influenza vaccine (dated by TCRdb to between 2017 and 2018). Libraries were prepared through RT-PCR. This sample was sequenced with an Illumina HiSeq 2500. Through fastp at Q25 and MiXCR, TCRdb rebuilt clones from the public reads, retaining in-frame beta chains. Rows are combined by CDR3 protein, so each entry shows the most common genes and DNA. This sample gives roughly 790,000 distinct CDR3 sequences in total; approximately 21% of them show up just once. The ten largest clones take up roughly 10% of the sample. Sequenced material: PBMCs from blood, taken roughly 5 days after vaccination. These receptors all stem from a man aged 50 to 59 who received an inactivated influenza vaccine. Donor details come from another sample of the same person, matched by shared clones.

This clonotype was recorded at least ten times. J is TRBJ2-7 and V is TRBV20-1, with D perhaps matching TRBD1 or TRBD2 (5 bases each). The CDR3 loop spans 11 amino acids. V lost 4 bases to trimming and J lost 4 bases, with 8 bases between them. Germline assignment: CDR1 DFQATT and CDR2 SNEGSKA (reference sequence). This CDR3 is CSATWGYEQYF. The CDR3 DNA reads as TGCAGTGCTACCTGGGGGTACGAGCAGTACTTC.

This clonotype occurred a few times. The J gene is TRBJ2-1, the V gene TRBV19; 9 bases fit TRBD1. The germline gives CDR1 LNHDA, CDR2 SQIVND (reference sequence). With 5 bases clipped from V and 3 bases from J, the junction kept 8 bases outside the gene matches. The CDR3 covers 16 residues. The CDR3 DNA reads TGTGCCAGTAGTCCCGGGGGACAGGGCCTCTACAATGAGCAGTTCTTC. This sequence encodes CASSPGGQGLYNEQFF.

The table lists this clonotype with a count of one. This chain uses TRBV7-2 with TRBJ2-5, with TRBD1 as a possible D gene (5 bases). The CDR3 covers 15 residues. The ends were cut back, 5 bases at V and 7 bases at J, with 20 bases in the middle. Germline V gives CDR1 SGHTA, CDR2 FQGNSA. The CDR3 DNA reads TGTGCCAGCAGCCCCAGACAGAATCCCAAGGGGACCCAGTACTTC. Amino acids: CASSPRQNPKGTQYF. The whole variable domain, filled in from reference TRBV7-2 and TRBJ2-5, reads GAGVSQSPSNKVTEKGKDVELRCDPISGHTALYWYRQSLGQGLEFLIYFQGNSAPDKSGLPSDRFSAERTGGSVSTLTIQRTQQEDSAVYLCASSPRQNPKGTQYFGPGTRLLVL.

The genes are TRBV5-6 and TRBJ2-1; TRBD1 might be the D (6 bases). CDR1 and CDR2 from the germline V gene are SGHDT and YYEEEE. The CDR3 runs 16 residues. V lost 3 bases to trimming and J lost 3 bases, with 16 bases between them. CDR3 DNA sequence: TGTGCCAGCAGCTCGGGGTTGGGGGCCCTCTACAATGAGCAGTTCTTC. Protein sequence: CASSSGLGALYNEQFF.

This chain connects TRBV12-5 to TRBJ1-1, with D possibly matching TRBD1 (5 bases). V was clipped by 2 bases and J by 5 bases, with 27 bases between them. This CDR3 is built from 19 residues. Per germline, CDR1 LGHNT and CDR2 FRNRAP. CDR3 residues: CASGLTLNPGPPGQTEAFF. In nucleotides, the CDR3 is TGTGCTAGTGGTTTGACGCTCAACCCGGGACCTCCCGGCCAAACTGAAGCTTTCTTT.

The chain uses TRBV20-1 and TRBJ2-7; D is tentatively TRBD1 or TRBD2 (8 bases each). This CDR3 is built from 17 residues. Germline-derived CDR1 and CDR2 are DFQATT and SNEGSKA (reference sequence). V shed 1 base and J shed 0 bases, with 19 bases lying between them. CDR3 sequence (DNA): TGCAGTGCTAGAGCGGGGTGGACAGGGACTAGCTCCTACGAGCAGTACTTC. As protein: CSARAGWTGTSSYEQYF.

This clonotype showed up many times. J is TRBJ1-2 and V is TRBV18; D ambiguous. Between the trimmed V and J ends, which lost 4 bases and 2 bases, there was a span of 8 bases. Germline V CDR1 and CDR2: KGHSH, LQKENI. The CDR3 covers 13 residues. DNA of the CDR3: TGTGCCAGCTCACGGTCGGCGAACTATGGCTACACCTTC. This codes for CASSRSANYGYTF.

This clonotype showed up just a few times. The chain recombines TRBV2 with TRBJ2-2, with D perhaps matching TRBD1 (6 bases). V was trimmed by 10 bases and J by 5 bases, leaving 11 bases between them. The CDR3 is made up of 12 amino acids. Germline V gives CDR1 SNHLY, CDR2 FYNNEI. The CDR3 protein is CANNRDTGELFF. CDR3 bases: TGTGCCAATAACAGGGATACCGGGGAGCTGTTTTTT.

The rearrangement links TRBV27 to TRBJ2-5; no clear D gene. This CDR3 comprises 13 residues. In germline, CDR1 is MNHEY, CDR2 SMNVEV (reference sequence). Trimming took 2 bases from V and 5 from J, leaving 9 bases between them. The CDR3 DNA follows: TGTGCCAGCAGTTTACCCCCCGGGGAGACCCAGTACTTC. Translation: CASSLPPGETQYF.

There are a few counts of this clonotype. This rearrangement joins TRBV3-1 to TRBJ2-3; 7 bases agree with TRBD2. The length of the CDR3 is 16 residues. With 2 bases clipped from V and 0 bases from J, the junction kept 5 bases outside the gene matches. Germline-derived CDR1 and CDR2 are LGHDT and YNNKEL (reference sequence). In DNA form, the CDR3 reads TGTGCCAGCAGCCAATTGAGCGGGGCTAGCACAGATACGCAGTATTTT. It yields the protein CASSQLSGASTDTQYF.

This clonotype appeared a single time. This chain links TRBV6-5 with TRBJ2-1, with D perhaps matching TRBD2 (6 bases). This CDR3 is built from 16 residues. Germline V gene sequence: CDR1 MNHEY, CDR2 SVGAGI. V was clipped by 6 bases and J by 0 bases, with 15 bases between them. The chain's CDR3 is CASSYGGTYSYNEQFF. The CDR3 region has the DNA TGTGCCAGCAGCTACGGTGGGACTTACTCCTACAATGAGCAGTTCTTC.

A remark on this clonotype: This clone may be a read error of a much larger clone one base away. The chain joins TRBV15 to TRBJ2-2; no firm D call. The CDR3 runs to 17 residues. Trimming took off 2 bases at V and 2 bases at J, with 15 bases between the two ends. Germline CDR1 is LNHNV and CDR2 is YYDKDF (reference sequence). CDR3 residues: CATSRKGHGLNTGELFF. The CDR3 bases are TGTGCCACCAGCAGAAAAGGGCATGGGCTAAACACCGGGGAGCTGTTTTTT.

The V gene is TRBV9, the J gene TRBJ2-1; 8 nucleotides match TRBD2. The V gene end was trimmed by 4 bases and the J gene end by 2 bases; junction bases not matched to a gene: 5. This CDR3 contains 15 residues. Germline lookup yields CDR1 SGDLS and CDR2 YYNGEE. In DNA, the CDR3 is TGTGCCAGCAGCCCACTAGCGGCGGCCTACAATGAGCAGTTCTTC. Its protein is CASSPLAAAYNEQFF.

This clonotype came up a few times. The chain combines TRBV4-3 with TRBJ2-3, with D uncertain. This CDR3 has 19 amino acids. Trimming shortened V by 0 bases and J by 0 bases, and 19 bases separated the two germline ends. Germline CDR1 reads LGHNA; CDR2 reads YSLEER. CDR3 residues: CASSQEARPTHPSTDTQYF. The CDR3 nucleotides read TGCGCCAGCAGCCAAGAGGCCAGGCCGACCCACCCTAGCACAGATACGCAGTATTTT.

V and J are TRBV20-1 and TRBJ2-7, with D possibly being TRBD2 (5 bases). CDR3 length equals 14 residues. Trimming left V 6 bases short and J 2 bases short, with 17 bases between. Per germline, CDR1 DFQATT and CDR2 SNEGSKA (reference sequence). CDR3 loop: CSAPPGDPAYEQYF. CDR3 bases: TGCAGTGCCCCCCCCGGGGATCCTGCCTACGAGCAGTACTTC.

The chain has TRBV6-5 and TRBJ2-3; 7 nucleotides match TRBD2. CDR1 MNHEY and CDR2 SVGAGI come from the germline V gene. V shed 2 bases, J shed 2 bases, and the junction held 4 bases outside the gene matches. CDR3 length: 15 residues. Here the CDR3 DNA reads TGTGCCAGCAGTTACCGCGGGAGTAACACAGATACGCAGTATTTT. It yields the protein CASSYRGSNTDTQYF.

For this clonotype: A clone one base away is much larger, so this may be a read error. The V call is TRBV20-1, the J call TRBJ2-5; 10 nucleotides agree with TRBD2. CDR1 is DFQATT and CDR2 is SNEGSKA in the germline V gene (reference sequence). This CDR3 has 14 residues. After removal of 6 bases from V and 5 bases from J, the junction contained 9 bases not matched to a gene. In DNA, the CDR3 is TGCAGTGCAACCAAGCGGGGGGGCCGCGAGACCCAGTACTTC. It specifies CSATKRGGRETQYF.

The chain carries TRBV7-9 and TRBJ1-1; D gene ambiguous. With 4 bases removed from V and 2 bases from J, the gap between germline ends came to 14 bases. This CDR3 comprises 15 residues. CDR1 and CDR2 from the germline V gene are SEHNR and FQNEAQ (reference sequence). The CDR3 protein is CASSSRVDLNTEAFF. CDR3 sequence (DNA): TGTGCCAGCAGCTCACGAGTGGACCTTAACACTGAAGCTTTCTTT.

This clonotype was detected a few times. V and J are TRBV7-9 and TRBJ1-1; 7 nucleotides match TRBD1. The CDR3 is 14 residues long. Losses at the gene ends were 5 bases for V and 2 bases for J; bases not matched to a gene: 5. Germline CDR1 and CDR2: SEHNR and FQNEAQ (reference sequence). The CDR3 protein is CASSARQGNTEAFF. The CDR3 DNA reads TGTGCCAGCAGCGCCAGACAGGGAAACACTGAAGCTTTCTTT.

The chain's CDR3 is CASSQDGRRQFF. DNA of the CDR3: TGCGCCAGCAGCCAAGATGGCAGGAGGCAGTTCTTC. This chain links TRBV4-3 with TRBJ2-1; D remains unclear. The CDR3 consists of 12 residues. V was shortened by 0 bases and J by 12 bases, with 9 bases between the two germline ends. The germline CDR1 and CDR2 sequences are LGHNA and YSLEER.

Note on this clonotype: One end of the junction fails to match germline, which may point to a read error. The V gene is TRBV4-1, the J gene TRBJ1-1, with TRBD1 matching over 7 bases. Germline V gene data show CDR1 as MGHRA and CDR2 as YSYEKL. The CDR3 extends over 15 amino acids. This CDR3 is CTSSQWPTGTAEAFF. Written as DNA, the CDR3 is TGCACCAGCAGCCAATGGCCGACAGGGACGGCTGAAGCTTTCTTT.

The chain uses TRBV20-1 and TRBJ1-4; D gene ambiguous. The germline V and J ends were trimmed by 1 base and 4 bases, with 13 bases remaining between them. The CDR3 contains 15 residues. From germline, CDR1 is DFQATT and CDR2 SNEGSKA (reference sequence). The CDR3 spells CSARVPGDYNEKLFF. The CDR3 DNA reads as TGCAGTGCTAGAGTACCAGGAGACTATAATGAAAAACTGTTTTTT.

There are a few counts of this clonotype. The chain has TRBV6-6 and TRBJ1-5; D is ambiguous. Germline V gene lookup returns CDR1 MNHNY and CDR2 SVGAGI (reference sequence). The CDR3 is 13 amino acids. Trimming took off 3 bases at V and 4 bases at J, with 7 bases between the two ends. The CDR3 spells CASSYTENQPQHF. In DNA, the CDR3 is TGTGCCAGCAGTTATACAGAGAATCAGCCCCAGCATTTT.

V and J are TRBV20-1 and TRBJ2-1, with no clear D. V was shortened by 3 bases and J by 5 bases, with 8 bases between the two germline ends. The CDR3 is 12 amino acids. CDR1 and CDR2 (germline): DFQATT, SNEGSKA (reference sequence). The CDR3 reads CSASERNNEQFF. DNA for the CDR3: TGCAGTGCTAGTGAGCGCAACAATGAGCAGTTCTTC.

The chain employs TRBV7-2 and TRBJ2-7; 8 positions match TRBD2. Per the germline V gene, CDR1 is SGHTA and CDR2 is FQGNSA. The CDR3 runs 14 residues. The ends lost 5 bases at V and 2 bases at J; junction bases unmatched: 5. CDR3 loop: CASSNTGGPYEQYF. The CDR3 DNA is TGTGCCAGCAGCAATACGGGAGGGCCCTACGAGCAGTACTTC.

The rearrangement joins TRBV7-2 to TRBJ2-1; TRBD2 agrees at 10 bases. Germline CDR1 and CDR2: SGHTA and FQGNSA. This CDR3 spans 15 amino acids. The junction had 6 bases not matched to a gene; V was cut back by 4 bases and J by 6 bases. The CDR3, as DNA: TGTGCCAGCAGCTATCTAGCGGGGGCTCGCAATGAGCAGTTCTTC. As protein: CASSYLAGARNEQFF.

The V gene is TRBV4-2, the J gene TRBJ2-5; 7 bases align to TRBD2. CDR1 and CDR2 (germline): LGHNA, YNFKEQ. J gave up 5 bases and V 3 bases, and 12 bases lay outside the gene matches. The CDR3 runs to 16 residues. This CDR3 is CASSHLMGGSGETQYF. In DNA form, the CDR3 reads TGTGCCAGCAGCCACCTAATGGGAGGGTCGGGGGAGACCCAGTACTTC.

In this sample, this clonotype turned up many times. The rearrangement uses TRBV5-1 and TRBJ2-7, with a weak D call TRBD1 (5 bases). There are 13 residues in the CDR3. Deletions cut 2 bases from V and 2 bases from J, with 8 bases between. CDR1 and CDR2 from the germline V gene are SGHRS and YFSETQ. The CDR3 reads CASSFGQAYEQYF. The CDR3 nucleotides are TGCGCCAGCAGCTTCGGACAAGCCTACGAGCAGTACTTC.

This clonotype was counted a single time. V gene TRBV24-1 combines with J gene TRBJ2-2; 10 bases fit TRBD1. CDR1 KGHDR and CDR2 SFDVKD come from the germline V gene. Trimming took 5 bases from V and 4 from J; bases not matched to a gene: 3. The length of the CDR3 is 15 residues. The CDR3 DNA reads TGTGCCACCAGTGTGGGGACAGGGGCCACCGGGGAGCTGTTTTTT. Encoded protein: CATSVGTGATGELFF.

This clonotype was seen more than once but under ten times. The chain carries TRBV11-2 and TRBJ2-7; TRBD1 matches at 10 bases. V was clipped by 3 bases and J by 1 base; unmatched bases: 6. The CDR3 spans 16 residues. CDR1 is SGHAT, CDR2 FQNNGV, per germline. The CDR3 reads CASSFNRDRGSYEQYF. In DNA form, the CDR3 reads TGTGCCAGCAGCTTCAACCGGGACAGGGGATCCTACGAGCAGTACTTC. The whole variable domain, remainder taken from reference TRBV11-2 and TRBJ2-7, is EAGVAQSPRYKIIEKRQSVAFWCNPISGHATLYWYQQILGQGPKLLIQFQNNGVVDDSQLPKDRFSAERLKGVDSTLKIQPAKLEDSAVYLCASSFNRDRGSYEQYFGPGTRLTVT.

This clonotype was detected ten times or more. The rearrangement joins TRBV4-2 to TRBJ1-4; a possible D gene is TRBD1 (5 bases). The ends were cut back, 3 bases at V and 0 bases at J, with 11 bases in the middle. The CDR3 is 16 amino acids. Germline assignment: CDR1 LGHNA and CDR2 YNFKEQ. CDR3 amino acids: CASSQNQGATNEKLFF. CDR3 coding DNA: TGTGCCAGCAGCCAGAACCAGGGAGCAACTAATGAAAAACTGTTTTTT.